These 13 T cell receptor beta chains were all obtained from the same sample, sequenced in a study of shared clonotypes between healthy human individuals. CD45RO-negative cells were positively selected for CCR7, leaving out terminally differentiated effector memory CD45RA+ cells. Sequencing was performed with immunoSEQ multiplex PCR; in TCRdb, only in-frame clones are kept and a portion is missing. The table includes 450,000 to 700,000 clones, around 95% detected once. Sequenced: naive CD8+ T cells sorted from blood. These receptors were obtained from a woman in her twenties or thirties in good health.

The J gene is TRBJ2-7, the V gene TRBV4-2; 12 nucleotides line up with TRBD1. The V segment lost 3 bases and the J segment 4 bases; nucleotides outside the gene matches: 1. Per germline, CDR1 LGHNA and CDR2 YNFKEQ. The CDR3 runs to 14 residues. CDR3 in DNA: TGTGCCAGCAGCCAGGGACAGGGGGCGTACGAGCAGTACTTC. Protein: CASSQGQGAYEQYF.

V and J are TRBV10-2 and TRBJ1-2; 12 positions agree with TRBD1. V shed 5 bases, J shed 1 base, and the junction held 5 bases outside the gene matches. The CDR3 length is 16 residues. Germline-derived CDR1 and CDR2 are WSHSY and SAAADI. The CDR3 spells CASSTGTGGDNYGYTF. In DNA, the CDR3 is TGCGCCAGCAGTACCGGGACAGGGGGCGATAACTATGGCTACACCTTC.

The chain employs TRBV28 and TRBJ1-1, with D unresolved. V lost 6 bases and J lost 5, with 7 bases in between. Per the germline V gene, CDR1 is MDHEN and CDR2 is SYDVKM. The CDR3 has 11 amino acids. CDR3 sequence reads: CASRDATEAFF. CDR3 nucleotides: TGTGCCAGCAGGGATGCGACTGAAGCTTTCTTT. Drawing the rest from reference TRBV28 and TRBJ1-1, the complete variable domain is DVKVTQSSRYLVKRTGEKVFLECVQDMDHENMFWYRQDPGLGLRLIYFSYDVKMKEKGDIPEGYSVSREKKERFSLILESASTNQTSMYLCASRDATEAFFGQGTRLTVV.

This clone has only a few counts. This sequence joins TRBV7-9 and TRBJ1-5; D is undetermined. Trimming cost V 5 bases and J 7 bases, with 9 bases left between them. CDR3 size: 12 residues. CDR1 and CDR2 from the germline V gene are SEHNR and FQNEAQ (reference sequence). CDR3 DNA sequence: TGTGCCAGCAGCCTGTGGGAACAGCCCCAGCATTTT. It codes for CASSLWEQPQHF.

The V call is TRBV7-9, the J call TRBJ2-2, with 7 positions matching TRBD2. V dropped 1 base and J dropped 2; count of bases not matched to a gene: 10. This CDR3 spans 18 amino acids. From germline, CDR1 is SEHNR and CDR2 FQNEAQ (reference sequence). The CDR3 loop is CASSLGGSGLPNTGELFF. The CDR3 DNA is TGTGCCAGCAGCTTAGGTGGTAGCGGGCTCCCCAACACCGGGGAGCTGTTTTTT.

The J gene is TRBJ2-1, the V gene TRBV5-4; tentatively, D is TRBD1 or TRBD2 (5 bases each). This CDR3 region has 14 residues. V was cut by 4 bases and J by 7 bases, with 15 bases left in between. Germline V gene sequence: CDR1 SGHNT, CDR2 YYREEE (reference sequence). The CDR3 sequence is CASSPGGGGNEQFF. CDR3 DNA: TGTGCCAGCAGCCCCGGTGGGGGTGGGAATGAGCAGTTCTTC.

This rearrangement joins TRBV27 to TRBJ1-1; a possible D gene is TRBD1 (6 bases). The V end lost 5 bases, the J end lost 1 base, and 14 bases lay between the germline ends. This CDR3 comprises 15 residues. From germline, CDR1 is MNHEY and CDR2 SMNVEV (reference sequence). CDR3 sequence: CASSIAGQPNTEAFF. The CDR3 nucleotides are TGTGCCAGCAGTATTGCTGGACAGCCGAACACTGAAGCTTTCTTT.

This chain connects TRBV5-5 to TRBJ1-1; unclear D gene. V was clipped by 0 bases and J by 5 bases, with 8 bases between them. The CDR3 extends over 13 amino acids. Per germline, CDR1 SGHKS and CDR2 YYEKEE (reference sequence). The CDR3 coding sequence is TGTGCCAGCAGCTTGGGTCAACGTACTGAAGCTTTCTTT. This encodes CASSLGQRTEAFF. The full variable domain, its missing parts supplied by reference TRBV5-5 and TRBJ1-1, is DAGVTQSPTHLIKTRGQQVTLRCSPISGHKSVSWYQQVLGQGPQFIFQYYEKEERGRGNFPDRFSARQFPNYSSELNVNALLLGDSALYLCASSLGQRTEAFFGQGTRLTVV.

In this sample, this clone turned up once. The chain has TRBV28 and TRBJ2-1; 10 bases agree with TRBD2. The length of the CDR3 is 18 residues. Trimming at V came to 1 base and at J to 6 bases, leaving 12 bases not matched to a gene. The germline CDR1 and CDR2 sequences are MDHEN and SYDVKM. CDR3 sequence: CASSLFRLLAGVLNEQFF. In DNA, the CDR3 is TGTGCCAGCAGTTTATTCCGGCTTCTAGCGGGAGTCCTCAATGAGCAGTTCTTC.

The chain uses TRBV7-9 and TRBJ2-1, with D possibly called TRBD1 or TRBD2 (5 bases each). The CDR3 extends over 15 amino acids. V lost 5 bases and J 6 bases, leaving 17 bases between the germline ends. Germline V gene lookup returns CDR1 SEHNR and CDR2 FQNEAQ (reference sequence). The CDR3 protein is CASSPRGGEANEQFF. Written as DNA, the CDR3 is TGTGCCAGCAGCCCCCGTGGGGGAGAGGCCAATGAGCAGTTCTTC.

The CDR3, as DNA: TGTGCCAGTACCGAAGCCGCAGTAGGGGGCTTATATTCACCCCTCCACTTT. Protein: CASTEAAVGGLYSPLHF. J is TRBJ1-6 and V is TRBV19; 7 bases are a match to TRBD1. CDR1 is LNHDA, CDR2 SQIVND, per germline (reference sequence). The CDR3 runs 17 residues. V was clipped by 7 bases and J by 8 bases; unmatched bases: 17.

The rearrangement joins TRBV21-1 to TRBJ2-5; TRBD1 is the table's D call and was not checked against the DNA. TRBV21-1 is marked as a pseudogene. The CDR3 spans 16 residues. CDR3 coding DNA: TGTGCCAGCAGCACCCCGGGACAGGGGTGGGTAGAGACCCAGTACTTC. Protein: CASSTPGQGWVETQYF.

This clone has only one observation. CDR3 coding DNA: TGTGCCAGTAGTATAGAGGGACAGACCTATAGCAATCAGCCCCAGCATTTT. This encodes CASSIEGQTYSNQPQHF. V gene TRBV19 combines with J gene TRBJ1-5, with TRBD1 matching 7 bases. With 0 bases clipped from V and 0 bases from J, the junction kept 5 bases outside the gene matches. Germline V gives CDR1 LNHDA, CDR2 SQIVND (reference sequence). This CDR3 comprises 17 residues.